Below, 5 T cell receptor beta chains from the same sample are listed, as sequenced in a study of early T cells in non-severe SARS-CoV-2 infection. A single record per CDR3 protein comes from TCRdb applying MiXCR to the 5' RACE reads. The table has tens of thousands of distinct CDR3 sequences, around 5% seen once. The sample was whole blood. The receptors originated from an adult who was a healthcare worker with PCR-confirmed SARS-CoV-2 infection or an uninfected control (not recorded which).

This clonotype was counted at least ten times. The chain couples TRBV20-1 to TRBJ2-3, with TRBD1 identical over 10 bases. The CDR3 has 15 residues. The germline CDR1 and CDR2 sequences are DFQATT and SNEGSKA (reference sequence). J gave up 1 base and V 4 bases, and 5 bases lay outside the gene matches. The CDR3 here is CSATRDRGRTDTQYF. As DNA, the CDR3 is TGCAGTGCTACAAGAGACAGGGGGCGCACAGATACGCAGTATTTT.

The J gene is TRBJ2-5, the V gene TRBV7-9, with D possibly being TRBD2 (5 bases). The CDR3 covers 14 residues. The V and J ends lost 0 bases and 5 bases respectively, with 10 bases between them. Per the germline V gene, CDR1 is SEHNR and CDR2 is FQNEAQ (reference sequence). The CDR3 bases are TGTGCCAGCAGCTTAGCGGTTAGCGTGGAGACCCAGTACTTC. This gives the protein CASSLAVSVETQYF.

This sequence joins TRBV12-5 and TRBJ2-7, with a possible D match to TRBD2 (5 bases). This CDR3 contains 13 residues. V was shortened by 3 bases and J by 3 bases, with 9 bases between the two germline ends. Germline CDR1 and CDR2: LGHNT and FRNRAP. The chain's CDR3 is CASGLTGIYEQYF. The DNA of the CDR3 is TGTGCTAGTGGTTTAACCGGGATCTACGAGCAGTACTTC. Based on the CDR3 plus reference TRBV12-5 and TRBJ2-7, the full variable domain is DARVTQTPRHKVTEMGQEVTMRCQPILGHNTVFWYRQTMMQGLELLAYFRNRAPLDDSGMPKDRFSAEMPDATLATLKIQPSEPRDSAVYFCASGLTGIYEQYFGPGTRLTVT.

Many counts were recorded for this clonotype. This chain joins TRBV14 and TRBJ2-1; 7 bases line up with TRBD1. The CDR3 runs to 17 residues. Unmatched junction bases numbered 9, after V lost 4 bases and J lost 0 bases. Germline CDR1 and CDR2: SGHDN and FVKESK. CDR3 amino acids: CASSRTLTGSSYNEQFF. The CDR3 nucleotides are TGTGCCAGCAGCCGGACCCTGACAGGGAGCTCCTACAATGAGCAGTTCTTC.

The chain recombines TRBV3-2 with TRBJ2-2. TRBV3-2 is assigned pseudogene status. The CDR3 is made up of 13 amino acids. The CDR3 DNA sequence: TGTGCCAGCAGCCCGCGGACCACCGGGGAGCTGTTTTTT. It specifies CASSPRTTGELFF.